This TCR beta chain was profiled in a study of blood T cell repertoires in COVID-19. Study in general: The origin of the acute and convalescent COVID-19 samples was the United States, Italy and Spain. T cells, B-cell-depleted T cells, or PBMCs supplied cDNA or gDNA.

Germline V gene lookup returns CDR1 GTSNPN and CDR2 SVGIG (reference sequence). J gave up 4 bases and V 1 base, and 2 bases lay outside the gene matches. The CDR3 consists of 14 residues. Some clones are missing from TCRdb's copy, which holds only in-frame ones; the method was immunoSEQ multiplex PCR. The sample shows around 84,000 clones, around 86% of them seen only once. The TCR comes from a man older than 75 with active or convalescent COVID-19. This chain links TRBV30 with TRBJ1-1; 11 bases agree with TRBD1. Sequencing was done on a sample of peripheral blood. This CDR3 is CAWSGTGGVTEAFF. Written as DNA, the CDR3 is TGTGCCTGGAGTGGGACAGGGGGCGTCACTGAAGCTTTCTTT.